This T cell receptor beta chain stems from a study of beta chain features in type 1 diabetes. The wider study: Patient and healthy donor groups were alike in age, gender and cell yields.

Per germline, CDR1 SGHNT and CDR2 YYREEE (reference sequence). V was cut by 3 bases and J by 5 bases, with 14 bases left in between. The CDR3 loop spans 15 amino acids. A note on this clone: The antigen is unknown.

Sorted cells reached over 95% purity in every population. Reverse transcribing all isolated RNA meant expressed TCRB transcripts were sequenced. The repertoire was sequenced with immunoSEQ multiplex PCR; TCRdb's copy has only in-frame clones and lacks some. The data hold 680,000 or so clones, with around 15% observed a single time. Notes on the study in general: Whether HLA type affects TCRB rearrangement stayed undetermined in the present work. For patients, the naive, central memory and Treg TCRB repertoires appeared more alike than for healthy donors.

Sequences were obtained from naive CD4+ T cells from blood. The rearrangement links TRBV5-4 to TRBJ2-2, with D perhaps TRBD2 (6 bases). The TCR originated in a man between 18 and 35 years old in good health. The CDR3 DNA reads TGTGCCAGCAGCTCGGCGGGGTTAGGGACCGGGGAGCTGTTTTTT. It yields the protein CASSSAGLGTGELFF.